This TCR beta chain was sequenced in a study of Ad26.COV2.S vaccination and SARS-CoV-2 variants. Using immunoSEQ multiplex PCR, the repertoire was profiled, and TCRdb retains in-frame clones only, with some absent. Of about 420,000 clones listed, around 87% were seen once; the top ten hold roughly 4%. Regarding treatment: some 19 received Ad26.COV2.S at low or high dose, single or two shots; about 5 received placebo; per-sample allocation not given. Samples came from day 63 after the first vaccine or placebo injection. The TCR was taken from a person aged 18 to 65 who received the Ad26.COV2.S COVID-19 vaccine or a placebo. This specimen was peripheral blood, taken in a trial of Ad26.COV2.S vaccine versus placebo.

In nucleotides, the CDR3 is TGTGCCTGGAGTGTAACCAGCGGGGGCGGGGAGACCCAGTACTTC. Protein product: CAWSVTSGGGETQYF. The chain recombines TRBV30 with TRBJ2-5; 8 bases line up with TRBD2. The CDR3 extends over 15 amino acids. V shed 0 bases, J shed 5 bases, and the junction held 8 bases outside the gene matches. The germline CDR1 and CDR2 sequences are GTSNPN and SVGIG (reference sequence).